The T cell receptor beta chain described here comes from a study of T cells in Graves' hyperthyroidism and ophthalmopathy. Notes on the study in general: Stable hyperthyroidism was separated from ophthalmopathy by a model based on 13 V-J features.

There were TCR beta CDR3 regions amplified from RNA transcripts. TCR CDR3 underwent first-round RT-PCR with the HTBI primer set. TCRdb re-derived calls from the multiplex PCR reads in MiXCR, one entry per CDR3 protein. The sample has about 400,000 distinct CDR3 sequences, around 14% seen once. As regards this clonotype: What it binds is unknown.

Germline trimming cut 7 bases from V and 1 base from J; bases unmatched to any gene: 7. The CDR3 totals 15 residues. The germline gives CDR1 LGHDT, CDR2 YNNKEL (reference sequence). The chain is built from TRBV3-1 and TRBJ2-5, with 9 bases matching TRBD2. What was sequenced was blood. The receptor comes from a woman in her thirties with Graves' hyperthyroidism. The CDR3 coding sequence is TGTGCCAGCATTAGTAGCGGGAGCCCCCAAGAGACCCAGTACTTC. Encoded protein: CASISSGSPQETQYF.